What follows are 21 T cell receptor beta chains derived from one specimen sequenced in a study of blood T cell repertoires in COVID-19. Profiled with immunoSEQ multiplex PCR; TCRdb holds only in-frame clones, not every one. This sample has roughly 110,000 clones; approximately 88% occur once, and the top ten carry 4.5% to 5%. What was sequenced was peripheral blood. The source is a man aged 40-55 years with active or convalescent COVID-19.

The chain has TRBV2 and TRBJ2-1; TRBD2 might be the D (7 bases). Trimming removed 10 bases from V and 9 bases from J, with 16 bases in between. Germline V gene data show CDR1 as SNHLY and CDR2 as FYNNEI. The CDR3 sequence is 12 residues long. CDR3 sequence reads: CATRGGGTEQFF. The DNA for the CDR3 is TGTGCCACCCGAGGGGGGGGAACTGAGCAGTTCTTC. The complete variable domain, with remaining parts taken from reference TRBV2 and TRBJ2-1, reads EPEVTQTPSHQVTQMGQEVILRCVPISNHLYFYWYRQILGQKVEFLVSFYNNEISEKSEIFDDQFSVERPDGSNFTLKIRSTKLEDSAMYFCATRGGGTEQFFGPGTRLTVL.

The chain combines TRBV6-2 or TRBV6-3 with TRBJ2-1; the match to TRBD2 covers 9 bases. Germline V gene data show CDR1 as MNHEY and CDR2 as SVGEGT. CDR3 length: 17 amino acids. V shed 0 bases, J shed 9 bases, and the junction held 12 bases outside the gene matches. CDR3 sequence: CASSYSEAGGLSPEQFF. CDR3 coding DNA: TGTGCCAGCAGTTACTCCGAGGCGGGAGGGCTATCACCTGAGCAGTTCTTC.

The rearrangement uses TRBV28 and TRBJ2-1; 7 nucleotides align to TRBD2. The germline gives CDR1 MDHEN, CDR2 SYDVKM. The CDR3 totals 16 residues. Losses at the gene ends were 1 base for V and 0 bases for J; bases not matched to a gene: 3. DNA of the CDR3: TGTGCCAGCAGTTTATTCGGCGGGAGCTCCTACAATGAGCAGTTCTTC. Protein product: CASSLFGGSSYNEQFF. Filled out from reference TRBV28 and TRBJ2-1, the complete variable domain reads DVKVTQSSRYLVKRTGEKVFLECVQDMDHENMFWYRQDPGLGLRLIYFSYDVKMKEKGDIPEGYSVSREKKERFSLILESASTNQTSMYLCASSLFGGSSYNEQFFGPGTRLTVL.

This chain links TRBV7-2 with TRBJ1-6; D is perhaps TRBD1 (6 bases). The CDR3 is 14 residues long. Germline V gene data show CDR1 as SGHTA and CDR2 as FQGNSA. Trimming shortened V by 5 bases and J by 14 bases, and 19 bases separated the two germline ends. The CDR3 sequence: CASSPQAVGQTLHF. The CDR3, as DNA: TGTGCCAGCAGCCCACAAGCCGTCGGACAGACCCTCCACTTT.

The chain uses TRBV6-5 and TRBJ1-1, with a tentative D call TRBD1 (5 bases). Trimming took off 6 bases at V and 0 bases at J, with 11 bases between the two ends. Germline CDR1 is MNHEY and CDR2 is SVGAGI. This CDR3 contains 14 residues. DNA of the CDR3: TGTGCCAGCAGAAAGACAGCATTGAACACTGAAGCTTTCTTT. Protein: CASRKTALNTEAFF.

The J gene is TRBJ1-3, the V gene TRBV18; a possible D gene is TRBD1 (5 bases). This CDR3 spans 14 amino acids. V was clipped by 2 bases and J by 6 bases, with 11 bases between them. Germline CDR1 reads KGHSH; CDR2 reads LQKENI. In DNA, the CDR3 is TGTGCCAGCTCACCAGGGGGGGTCGAAAACACCATATATTTT. Translating gives CASSPGGVENTIYF.

V and J are TRBV7-2 and TRBJ1-5; D call uncertain. Germline CDR1 is SGHTA and CDR2 is FQGNSA. Trimming shortened V by 2 bases and J by 5 bases, and 7 bases separated the two germline ends. The CDR3 loop spans 13 amino acids. CDR3 sequence (DNA): TGTGCCAGCAGCTTATCCCAATATCAGCCCCAGCATTTT. It yields the protein CASSLSQYQPQHF.

V usage is TRBV28 and J usage is TRBJ1-1; TRBD1 matches at 9 bases. The V gene end was trimmed by 10 bases and the J gene end by 4 bases; junction bases not matched to a gene: 7. This CDR3 region has 13 residues. In germline, CDR1 is MDHEN, CDR2 SYDVKM. Here the CDR3 reads CAIGTGRFTEAFF. CDR3 nucleotide sequence: TGTGCCATCGGGACAGGGAGGTTCACTGAAGCTTTCTTT. Complete variable domain (other parts from reference TRBV28 and TRBJ1-1): DVKVTQSSRYLVKRTGEKVFLECVQDMDHENMFWYRQDPGLGLRLIYFSYDVKMKEKGDIPEGYSVSREKKERFSLILESASTNQTSMYLCAIGTGRFTEAFFGQGTRLTVV.

The chain couples TRBV5-5 to TRBJ2-1; TRBD1 aligns across 12 bases. Germline CDR1 is SGHKS and CDR2 is YYEKEE (reference sequence). There are 16 residues in the CDR3. The J segment lost 6 bases and the V segment lost 3 bases, leaving 7 bases of the junction unmatched. CDR3 protein: CASSSAGTGGFNEQFF. The CDR3 bases are TGTGCCAGCAGCTCAGCCGGGACAGGGGGCTTCAATGAGCAGTTCTTC.

This clone has just one count. This chain uses TRBV30 with TRBJ1-4; the D is unclear. The germline V gene has CDR1 GTSNPN and CDR2 SVGIG (reference sequence). Trimming removed 2 bases from V and 4 bases from J, with 8 bases in between. The CDR3 contains 13 residues. The CDR3 is CAWSKEFNEKLFF. Here the CDR3 DNA reads TGTGCCTGGAGTAAAGAGTTTAATGAAAAACTGTTTTTT.

The CDR3: CASSKTGRVYGYTF. The DNA for the CDR3 is TGTGCCAGCAGCAAGACAGGAAGGGTATATGGCTACACCTTC. V is TRBV7-2 and J is TRBJ1-2; D possibly corresponds to TRBD1 (6 bases). Germline V gene data show CDR1 as SGHTA and CDR2 as FQGNSA. This CDR3 contains 14 residues. Trimming removed 5 bases at V and 5 bases at J, with 15 bases between. The full variable domain, completed using reference TRBV7-2 and TRBJ1-2, is GAGVSQSPSNKVTEKGKDVELRCDPISGHTALYWYRQSLGQGLEFLIYFQGNSAPDKSGLPSDRFSAERTGGSVSTLTIQRTQQEDSAVYLCASSKTGRVYGYTFGSGTRLTVV.

This clone was counted once. The chain has TRBV27 and TRBJ2-7, with TRBD1 identical over 9 bases. The V gene's germline CDR1 is MNHEY and CDR2 SMNVEV (reference sequence). The V gene end was trimmed by 6 bases and the J gene end by 5 bases; junction bases not matched to a gene: 8. The CDR3 has 14 amino acids. Written as DNA, the CDR3 is TGTGCCAGCAGCCTACAGGGGGCGTGGAACGAGCAGTACTTC. As protein: CASSLQGAWNEQYF.

The J gene is TRBJ2-1, the V gene TRBV9, with D uncertain. The CDR3 extends over 17 amino acids. CDR1 and CDR2 (germline): SGDLS, YYNGEE. Trimming left V 3 bases short and J 5 bases short, with 21 bases between. The CDR3 is CASSAKDFLVPHNEQFF. In DNA, the CDR3 is TGTGCCAGCAGCGCGAAAGACTTTTTGGTTCCCCACAATGAGCAGTTCTTC.

The gene calls are TRBV21-1 and TRBJ1-5. TRBV21-1 is assigned pseudogene status. There are 14 residues in the CDR3. CDR3 loop: CASSKTGGDQPQHF. DNA of the CDR3: TGTGCCAGCAGCAAAACGGGGGGGGATCAGCCCCAGCATTTT.

The chain uses TRBV4-1 and TRBJ1-4; D may be TRBD1 (6 bases). This CDR3 spans 15 amino acids. V lost 3 bases to trimming and J lost 4 bases, with 12 bases between them. Germline CDR1 reads MGHRA; CDR2 reads YSYEKL. CDR3 loop: CASSQTGLFNEKLFF. The CDR3 coding sequence is TGCGCCAGCAGCCAGACAGGTCTTTTTAATGAAAAACTGTTTTTT.

This clone was seen a few times. The rearrangement joins TRBV29-1 to TRBJ2-1; D remains ambiguous. V lost 8 bases and J lost 4, with 12 bases in between. CDR1 is SQVTM and CDR2 is ANQGSEA in the germline V gene. CDR3 length equals 12 residues. The CDR3 spells CSSFTRYNEQFF. The CDR3 DNA is TGCAGCTCCTTCACTCGGTACAATGAGCAGTTCTTC.

V and J are TRBV7-3 and TRBJ1-1; D gene uncertain. Germline CDR1 is SGHTA and CDR2 is FQGTGA. There are 14 residues in the CDR3. V was trimmed by 3 bases and J by 4 bases, leaving 12 bases between them. CDR3 loop: CASSFWGGGTEAFF. CDR3 DNA sequence: TGTGCCAGCAGCTTCTGGGGAGGTGGCACTGAAGCTTTCTTT.

The chain employs TRBV30 and TRBJ2-5; D is undetermined. In germline, CDR1 is GTSNPN, CDR2 SVGIG (reference sequence). Trimming stripped 0 bases from V and 5 bases from J, with 7 bases between. The CDR3 covers 12 residues. In DNA, the CDR3 is TGTGCCTGGAGTGTATACCGGGAGACCCAGTACTTC. Translated, it gives CAWSVYRETQYF.

In this sample, this clone turned up a few times. V usage is TRBV5-1 and J usage is TRBJ1-2; TRBD1 matches at 7 bases. Germline trimming cut 4 bases from V and 8 bases from J; bases unmatched to any gene: 11. CDR1 is SGHRS, CDR2 YFSETQ, per germline. The CDR3 has 14 amino acids. CDR3 bases: TGCGCCAGCAGCCGCCTACAGGGGACCAGCGGCTACACCTTC. Translation gives CASSRLQGTSGYTF.

The chain joins TRBV5-4 to TRBJ1-2, with 9 bases lining up with TRBD1. There are 15 residues in the CDR3. CDR1 and CDR2 from the germline V gene are SGHNT and YYREEE (reference sequence). V gave up 4 bases and J gave up 5 bases; unmatched junction bases: 9. The CDR3 sequence is CASSRPGTGRYGYTF. The CDR3 DNA is TGTGCCAGCAGCCGGCCTGGGACAGGGAGGTATGGCTACACCTTC.

The chain is built from TRBV6-5 and TRBJ1-2, with D maybe TRBD1 (6 bases). V lost 0 bases and J 4 bases, leaving 9 bases between the germline ends. Germline lookup yields CDR1 MNHEY and CDR2 SVGAGI. CDR3 length: 14 amino acids. CDR3 region: CASSYSGHTYGYTF. The CDR3 bases are TGTGCCAGCAGTTACTCGGGACACACCTATGGCTACACCTTC.